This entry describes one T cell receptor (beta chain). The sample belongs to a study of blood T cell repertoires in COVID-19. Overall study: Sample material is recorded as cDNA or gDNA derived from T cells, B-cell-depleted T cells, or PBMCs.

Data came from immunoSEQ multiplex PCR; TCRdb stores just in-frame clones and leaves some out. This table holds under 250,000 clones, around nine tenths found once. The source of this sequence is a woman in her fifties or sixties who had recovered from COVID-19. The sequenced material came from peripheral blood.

This CDR3 reads CASSPTGGWRAFF. The CDR3 nucleotides read TGTGCCAGCTCCCCGACAGGGGGTTGGCGGGCTTTCTTT. The V gene is TRBV18, the J gene TRBJ1-1, with 9 bases fitting TRBD1. Losses at the gene ends were 6 bases for V and 11 bases for J; bases not matched to a gene: 10. CDR1 and CDR2 from the germline V gene are KGHSH and LQKENI. The CDR3 is made up of 13 amino acids. The whole variable domain, filled in from reference TRBV18 and TRBJ1-1, reads NAGVMQNPRHLVRRRGQEARLRCSPMKGHSHVYWYRQLPEEGLKFMVYLQKENIIDESGMPKERFSAEFPKEGPSILRIQQVVRGDSAAYFCASSPTGGWRAFFGQGTRLTVV.